The 14 T cell receptor beta chains presented below share a single source sample, sequenced in a study of tumor-infiltrating lymphocytes in primary liver carcinoma. The authors made TCR beta cDNA from roughly 480 ng total RNA with a constant-region primer. Libraries for TCR beta were built through three nested multiplex PCR rounds, which together made up a slightly modified ARM-PCR procedure. For 10 cycles apiece, the opening two PCR rounds ran with TRBV1-TRBV30 forward primers and a C-beta reverse primer. TCRdb re-analysed the multiplex PCR reads in MiXCR, keeping a single row per CDR3 protein. The data show fewer than 150,000 distinct CDR3 sequences, 50% to 65% seen once. It was from around 20-30 mg of unsorted bulk tissue that RNA and DNA were co-extracted. Input material: liver tumor tissue from sampling region 1. Subset here: tumor region T1, superior pole. These receptors all come from a woman in her sixties with primary liver carcinoma and hepatitis B virus infection.

With regard to this clonotype: Being one base from a much bigger clone, this may be a read error. This chain links TRBV12-3 or TRBV12-4 with TRBJ2-7, with D perhaps given as TRBD1 or TRBD2 (7 bases each). CDR3 size: 16 residues. CDR3 DNA sequence: TGTACCAGCAGTTTAGTGGGCAGGGGGGGAGGCTACGAGCAGTACTTC. Translation gives CTSSLVGRGGGYEQYF.

A word on this clonotype: One junction end does not reproduce the germline sequence, and a read error may be involved. V is TRBV11-2 and J is TRBJ2-1; 8 nucleotides align to TRBD2. Germline-derived CDR1 and CDR2 are SGHAT and FQNNGV. The CDR3 sequence is 15 residues long. The CDR3 coding sequence is TGTACCAGCAGCTTTACGGGAGGGTTCAACGATGAGCAGTTCTTC. Amino acids: CTSSFTGGFNDEQFF.

In this sample, this clonotype turned up many times. The chain combines TRBV6-2 or TRBV6-3 with TRBJ1-1; 7 bases map to TRBD1. The CDR3 runs 15 residues. After removal of 5 bases from V and 1 base from J, the junction contained 7 bases not matched to a gene. From germline, CDR1 is MNHEY and CDR2 SVGEGT. The CDR3 bases are TGTGCCAGCAGTAAAACGGACAGGAGGAACACTGAAGCTTTCTTT. Amino acid sequence: CASSKTDRRNTEAFF.

As for this clonotype: At one boundary the junction diverges from the germline segment, which might be a read error. The chain recombines TRBV11-3 with TRBJ2-7; 8 positions agree with TRBD1. Germline V gene lookup returns CDR1 SGHNT and CDR2 YENEEA. The CDR3 covers 15 residues. DNA for the CDR3: TGTGTCAGCAGCCCCGGGTCAGGGGGCAACTGCGAGCAGTACTTC. It specifies CVSSPGSGGNCEQYF.

The genes are TRBV7-9 and TRBJ1-6, with TRBD1 as a possible D gene (5 bases). CDR3 size: 15 residues. Germline values: CDR1 SEHNR, CDR2 FQNEAQ (reference sequence). V shed 5 bases and J shed 4 bases, with 12 bases lying between them. The CDR3 sequence is CASSGGDGYNSPLHF. CDR3 coding DNA: TGTGCCAGCAGCGGTGGGGACGGTTATAATTCACCCCTCCACTTT.

The chain combines TRBV2 with TRBJ1-6; D uncertain. The V gene lost 6 bases and the J gene lost 5 bases, with 8 bases spanning the gap. Looked up from germline, CDR1 is SNHLY and CDR2 is FYNNEI. CDR3 length equals 13 residues. In DNA form, the CDR3 reads TGTGCCAGCAGCGTTTTAGATAATTCACCCCTCCACTTT. Residues: CASSVLDNSPLHF.

The chain has TRBV28 and TRBJ1-2; D remains unclear. The ends were cut back, 5 bases at V and 10 bases at J, with 14 bases in the middle. Germline-derived CDR1 and CDR2 are MDHEN and SYDVKM. CDR3 length equals 12 residues. DNA for the CDR3: TGTGCCAGCAGTCCCCGACCGTTCACCTACACCTTC. Protein product: CASSPRPFTYTF.

As regards this clonotype: One junction end disagrees with the germline gene, perhaps due to a read error. The rearrangement uses TRBV11-3 and TRBJ2-3; D gene ambiguous. The CDR3 extends over 15 amino acids. The germline V gene has CDR1 SGHNT and CDR2 YENEEA. The CDR3 DNA is TGTGCCAGCAGTCCGCCTAGAGTGAGCCCAAATACGCACTATTTT. Amino acids: CASSPPRVSPNTHYF.

Of note for this clonotype: Its ends do not fully match the called genes, so a read error is possible. The rearrangement links TRBV11-2 to TRBJ1-6, with TRBD1 matching over 9 bases. Germline V gene lookup returns CDR1 SGHAT and CDR2 FQNNGV. The CDR3 totals 15 residues. In DNA form, the CDR3 reads TGTGCCAGCAGCTTAGAGACAGGGGGTGATTCACCCTTCCACTTT. Its protein product is CASSLETGGDSPFHF.

CDR3 sequence (DNA): TGCAATGGCAGCCTAATCATGACCGGCCAGTCCTATGGCTACACCTTC. This translates into CNGSLIMTGQSYGYTF. The chain carries TRBV20-1 and TRBJ1-2; no clear D gene. CDR1 is DFQATT and CDR2 is SNEGSKA in the germline V gene (reference sequence). CDR3 length: 16 residues.

Regarding this clonotype: Germline is not matched at one junction end, which may reflect a read error. This rearrangement joins TRBV6-2 or TRBV6-3 to TRBJ1-5; no firm D call. CDR1 is MNHEY and CDR2 is SVGEGT in the germline V gene. The CDR3 runs to 14 residues. DNA for the CDR3: TGTGTCAGCAGTTACGGCGCCGGCAATCGGCCCCAGCATTTT. It is translated as CVSSYGAGNRPQHF.

About this clonotype: Since the CDR3 does not end with the conserved phenylalanine or tryptophan, this likely comes from a read error. The rearrangement uses TRBV28 and TRBJ2-3, with 8 bases aligning to TRBD1. Germline CDR1 is MDHEN and CDR2 is SYDVKM. This CDR3 has 15 amino acids. Unmatched junction bases numbered 9, after V lost 7 bases and J lost 3 bases. The CDR3 loop is CASKPPGGRTDTQYL. The CDR3 DNA sequence: TGTGCCAGCAAACCCCCAGGGGGCAGGACAGATACGCAGTATTTG.

On this clonotype: A junction boundary mismatches the germline segment, possibly from a read error. V usage is TRBV28 and J usage is TRBJ1-1; 8 positions match TRBD1. Germline-derived CDR1 and CDR2 are MDHEN and SYDVKM. This CDR3 comprises 14 residues. DNA of the CDR3: TGTGCCGGCAGCCAAGGACAGGGCGGAACTGAAGCTTCCTTT. As protein: CAGSQGQGGTEASF.

In this sample, this clonotype turned up once. V gene TRBV10-3 combines with J gene TRBJ2-7, with 12 positions matching TRBD2. Unmatched junction bases numbered 10, after V lost 5 bases and J lost 5 bases. The V gene's germline CDR1 is ENHRY and CDR2 SYGVKD. The CDR3 is made up of 16 amino acids. The CDR3 region is CAISTIPGLAGNEQYF. CDR3 DNA: TGTGCCATCAGTACCATACCAGGACTAGCGGGAAACGAGCAGTACTTC.